A selection of T cell receptor beta chains follows, all from one sample in a study of blood T cell repertoires in COVID-19. Generated by immunoSEQ multiplex PCR, the TCRdb table keeps only in-frame clones and is missing some. The table shows approximately 26,000 clones, with approximately 77% occurring only once. The sequenced sample consisted of peripheral blood. The receptors here all came from a man at least 80 years old with active or convalescent COVID-19. Both conserved end residues are part of each CDR3. The D gene is left open where the match is weak. Not all rows give a size; the values are once, few, many and, for expanded clones, a class.

D gene: TRBD1
clone size: .
V gene: TRBV6-1
J gene: TRBJ2-2
CDR3 DNA: TGTGCCAGCAGTGAACAGGGACAGGGCACCGGGGAGCTGTTTTTT
CDR3 protein: CASSEQGQGTGELFF

D gene: .
clone size: few
V gene: TRBV16
J gene: TRBJ2-1
CDR3 DNA: TGTGCCAGCAGCCAATACACAGGGAGCTCCTACAATGAGCAGTTCTTC
CDR3 protein: CASSQYTGSSYNEQFF

D gene: TRBD2
clone size: .
V gene: TRBV4-1
J gene: TRBJ2-5
CDR3 DNA: TGCGCCAGCAGCCACTCCGGGACTAGCGGGGGGGCCTGGGAGGAGACCCAGTACTTC
CDR3 protein: CASSHSGTSGGAWEETQYF

D gene: .
clone size: .
V gene: TRBV19
J gene: TRBJ1-4
CDR3 DNA: TGTGCCAGTAGTATGTTGACGACAGCCTTTAATGAAAAACTGTTTTTT
CDR3 protein: CASSMLTTAFNEKLFF

D gene: .
clone size: .
V gene: TRBV4-2
J gene: TRBJ1-2
CDR3 DNA: TGTGCCAGCAGCCAAAAGGACAGCCCTCATGGCTACACCTTC
CDR3 protein: CASSQKDSPHGYTF

D gene: TRBD2
clone size: once
V gene: TRBV29-1
J gene: TRBJ2-3
CDR3 DNA: TGCAGCGTTGAACTAGCGGGATTAGCAGATACGCAGTATTTT
CDR3 protein: CSVELAGLADTQYF

D gene: .
clone size: .
V gene: TRBV14
J gene: TRBJ2-4
CDR3 DNA: TGTGCCAGCAGCCCTGGCAGCGTTGCCAAAAACATTCAGTACTTC
CDR3 protein: CASSPGSVAKNIQYF

D gene: .
clone size: .
V gene: TRBV4-3
J gene: TRBJ2-3
CDR3 DNA: TGCGCCAGCAGCCAAACCCCCTCGGGCGGGGGCACAGATACGCAGTATTTT
CDR3 protein: CASSQTPSGGGTDTQYF

D gene: .
clone size: .
V gene: TRBV7-8
J gene: TRBJ1-6
CDR3 DNA: TGTGCCAGCAGCCCTGGGGGGGGTTGGAATTCACCCCTCCACTTT
CDR3 protein: CASSPGGGWNSPLHF

D gene: TRBD2
clone size: .
V gene: TRBV7-2
J gene: TRBJ2-4
CDR3 DNA: TGTGCCAGCAGCTTAGTTCCGCTAGCGGGAGCTCAAAACATTCAGTACTTC
CDR3 protein: CASSLVPLAGAQNIQYF

D gene: .
clone size: .
V gene: TRBV18
J gene: TRBJ2-2
CDR3 DNA: TGTGCCAGCTCACCCCTCGGGGGTCCGAACACCGGGGAGCTGTTTTTT
CDR3 protein: CASSPLGGPNTGELFF

D gene: .
clone size: once
V gene: TRBV5-5
J gene: TRBJ1-2
CDR3 DNA: TGTGCCAGCAGCTTGGCAGGGTACTATGGCTACACCTTC
CDR3 protein: CASSLAGYYGYTF

D gene: .
clone size: .
V gene: TRBV10-2
J gene: TRBJ2-7
CDR3 DNA: TGCGCAGTTTCCATGACTGGGTACGAGCAGTACTTC
CDR3 protein: CAVSMTGYEQYF

D gene: TRBD1
clone size: .
V gene: TRBV19
J gene: TRBJ2-1
CDR3 DNA: TGTGCCAGTAGTGATTACAGGGGCAATGAGCAGTTCTTC
CDR3 protein: CASSDYRGNEQFF

D gene: TRBD1
clone size: .
V gene: TRBV18
J gene: TRBJ2-7
CDR3 DNA: TGTGCCAGCTCCCTAACGGAGGGACAGGGGGTCGACTCCTACGAGCAGTACTTC
CDR3 protein: CASSLTEGQGVDSYEQYF

D gene: .
clone size: .
V gene: TRBV9
J gene: TRBJ2-7
CDR3 DNA: TGTGCCAGCAGCGTAGGAGGTCCGGACAGAAACTACGAGCAGTACTTC
CDR3 protein: CASSVGGPDRNYEQYF

D gene: TRBD2
clone size: .
V gene: TRBV5-1
J gene: TRBJ2-1
CDR3 DNA: TGCGCCAGCAGCGCTCGGGGGGAGAACAATGAGCAGTTCTTC
CDR3 protein: CASSARGENNEQFF

D gene: TRBD2
clone size: .
V gene: TRBV7-2
J gene: TRBJ2-3
CDR3 DNA: TGTGCCAGCAGCTTACCCCCTAGCGGGAGATCCGTCACAGATACGCAGTATTTT
CDR3 protein: CASSLPPSGRSVTDTQYF

D gene: .
clone size: .
V gene: TRBV4-1
J gene: TRBJ1-2
CDR3 DNA: TGCGCCAGCAGCCAAGGACGGCTAACGAGGTCCTCTAACTATGGCTACACCTTC
CDR3 protein: CASSQGRLTRSSNYGYTF

D gene: .
clone size: once
V gene: TRBV21-1
J gene: TRBJ2-2
CDR3 DNA: TGTGCCAGCACCCGAGGGTTGGGACACCGGGGAGCTGTTTTT
CDR3 protein: CASTRGLGHRGAVF

D gene: .
clone size: .
V gene: TRBV14
J gene: TRBJ2-7
CDR3 DNA: TGTGCCAGCAGCCGACATCGGGGGAGCGGTAGCGAGCAGTACTTC
CDR3 protein: CASSRHRGSGSEQYF

D gene: .
clone size: medium-sized
V gene: TRBV27
J gene: TRBJ1-1
CDR3 DNA: TGTGCCAGCAGTTCGGGCAGGGTATCCACTGAAGCTTTCTTT
CDR3 protein: CASSSGRVSTEAFF

D gene: .
clone size: .
V gene: TRBV3-1/TRBV3-2
J gene: TRBJ2-3
CDR3 DNA: TGTGCCAGCAGCCAAGATCTGACCGGGGGAAGCACAGATACGCAGTATTTT
CDR3 protein: CASSQDLTGGSTDTQYF

D gene: .
clone size: .
V gene: TRBV9
J gene: TRBJ1-2
CDR3 DNA: TGTGCCAGCAGCCCCCCGGGTCGCTATGGCTACACCTTC
CDR3 protein: CASSPPGRYGYTF

D gene: TRBD2
clone size: .
V gene: TRBV27
J gene: TRBJ2-7
CDR3 DNA: TGTGCCAGCAGTTCTTTAGCGGGACTCTCCTACGAGCAGTACTTC
CDR3 protein: CASSSLAGLSYEQYF

D gene: .
clone size: .
V gene: TRBV21-1
J gene: TRBJ2-7
CDR3 DNA: TGTGCCAGCAGCAAATGTACGCGGGGGTTGGACTACGAGCAGTACTTC
CDR3 protein: CASSKCTRGLDYEQYF

D gene: TRBD2
clone size: .
V gene: TRBV7-9
J gene: TRBJ2-1
CDR3 DNA: TGTGCCAGCAGCCTGCCGATGACTCGCGGGGGGGCCGGGGATGAGCAGTTCTTC
CDR3 protein: CASSLPMTRGGAGDEQFF

D gene: .
clone size: .
V gene: TRBV27
J gene: TRBJ1-6
CDR3 DNA: TGTGCCAGCAGTTTACGGCGGGGTGATTCACCCCTCCACTTT
CDR3 protein: CASSLRRGDSPLHF

D gene: TRBD1
clone size: .
V gene: TRBV2
J gene: TRBJ1-1
CDR3 DNA: TGTGCCAGCAGTTCACCACAGGGGACTCCTGATCCGAACACTGAAGCTTTCTTT
CDR3 protein: CASSSPQGTPDPNTEAFF

D gene: TRBD2
clone size: .
V gene: TRBV5-3
J gene: TRBJ2-5
CDR3 DNA: TGTGCCAGAAGCTTTCCCCGGACTAGCGGGACTAGGAACCAAGAGACCCAGTACTTC
CDR3 protein: CARSFPRTSGTRNQETQYF

D gene: .
clone size: .
V gene: TRBV19
J gene: TRBJ1-3
CDR3 DNA: TGTGCCAGTAGTATTGGGGGGATTGCTGGAAACACCATATATTTT
CDR3 protein: CASSIGGIAGNTIYF

D gene: TRBD1
clone size: .
V gene: TRBV7-8
J gene: TRBJ2-7
CDR3 DNA: TGTGCCAGCAGCACCTCGGGACAGGGAAACTCCTACGAGCAGTACTTC
CDR3 protein: CASSTSGQGNSYEQYF

D gene: .
clone size: .
V gene: TRBV4-2
J gene: TRBJ2-3
CDR3 DNA: TGTGCCAGCAGCCAAGAATCCAGGGGCACAGATACGCAGTATTTT
CDR3 protein: CASSQESRGTDTQYF

D gene: .
clone size: .
V gene: TRBV7-9
J gene: TRBJ2-2
CDR3 DNA: TGTGCCAGCAGTTATACTCCGGGACTCGTTTACGGGGAGCTGTTTTTT
CDR3 protein: CASSYTPGLVYGELFF

D gene: .
clone size: .
V gene: TRBV7-2
J gene: TRBJ1-4
CDR3 DNA: TGTGCCAGCAGCTTGGGGACGGGGGTTGGTGAAAAACTGTTTTTT
CDR3 protein: CASSLGTGVGEKLFF

D gene: .
clone size: .
V gene: TRBV19
J gene: TRBJ1-2
CDR3 DNA: TGTGCCAGTAGTATCCAGGCCGGGGCTAACTATGGCTACACCTTC
CDR3 protein: CASSIQAGANYGYTF

D gene: TRBD1
clone size: .
V gene: TRBV6-5
J gene: TRBJ2-7
CDR3 DNA: TGTGCCAGCACCAACCCGGGACAGCCGCCCTACGAGCAGTACTTC
CDR3 protein: CASTNPGQPPYEQYF

D gene: .
clone size: .
V gene: TRBV29-1
J gene: TRBJ1-1
CDR3 DNA: TGCAGCGTCCAGCAGCACGGCGAGGCTGAAGCTTTCTTT
CDR3 protein: CSVQQHGEAEAFF

D gene: .
clone size: .
V gene: TRBV5-1
J gene: TRBJ1-1
CDR3 DNA: TGCGCCAGCAGCAGAGAGGTACAAAACACTGAAGCTTTCTTT
CDR3 protein: CASSREVQNTEAFF

D gene: TRBD1
clone size: .
V gene: TRBV11-2
J gene: TRBJ1-1
CDR3 DNA: TGTGCCAGCAGCCCTACAGGGGGCTATGGAACTTTCTTT
CDR3 protein: CASSPTGGYGTFF

D gene: .
clone size: few
V gene: TRBV25-1
J gene: TRBJ1-2
CDR3 DNA: TGTGCCAGCAGTGAACAGGGTAACTATGGCTACACCTTC
CDR3 protein: CASSEQGNYGYTF